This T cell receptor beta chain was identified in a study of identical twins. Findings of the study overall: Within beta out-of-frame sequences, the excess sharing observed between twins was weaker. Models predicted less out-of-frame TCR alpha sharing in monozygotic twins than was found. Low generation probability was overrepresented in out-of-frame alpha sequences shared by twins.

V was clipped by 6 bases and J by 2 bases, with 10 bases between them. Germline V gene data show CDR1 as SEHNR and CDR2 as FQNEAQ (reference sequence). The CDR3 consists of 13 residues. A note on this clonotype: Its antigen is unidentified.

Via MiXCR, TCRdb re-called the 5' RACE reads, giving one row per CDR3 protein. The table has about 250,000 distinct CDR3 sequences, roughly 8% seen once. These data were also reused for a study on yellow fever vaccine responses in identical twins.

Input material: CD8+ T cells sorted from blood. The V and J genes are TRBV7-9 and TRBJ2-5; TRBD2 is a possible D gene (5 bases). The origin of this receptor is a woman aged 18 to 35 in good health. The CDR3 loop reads CASRGSGQETQYF. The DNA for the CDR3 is TGTGCCAGCAGGGGGTCGGGGCAAGAGACCCAGTACTTC.